The entry below describes one TCR beta chain. What it binds is not known. The sample belongs to a study of T cells in Graves' hyperthyroidism and ophthalmopathy. Findings of the study overall: Model-based prediction identified ophthalmopathy a median approximately 6 months prior to its onset.

TCR beta CDR3 sequences were amplified from RNA transcripts. HTBI primers were the set used in a first-round RT-PCR of the TCR CDR3. TCRdb re-called the multiplex PCR reads through MiXCR, storing one row per CDR3 protein. The table shows about 680,000 distinct CDR3 sequences, with over 35% occurring only once. Newly diagnosed hyperthyroidism patients aged 18 to 65 years had disease lasting under 2 months. Lactation, pregnancy, other autoimmune disease or uncontrolled infection led to exclusion of patients. Clinical symptoms, serum thyroxine, TRAb, thyroid ultrasound and orbital computed tomography established diagnosis. The TCR comes from a middle-aged woman with Graves' hyperthyroidism. The sample consisted of blood.

The CDR3 protein is CASSKQGLGLPGSYEQYF. CDR3 DNA sequence: TGTGCCAGCAGTAAACAGGGACTGGGGCTCCCTGGTTCCTACGAGCAGTACTTC. The rearrangement joins TRBV7-1 to TRBJ2-7; D may be TRBD1 or TRBD2 (6 bases each). TRBV7-1 is placed among ORFs of uncertain function. V gave up 6 bases and J gave up 1 base, with 25 bases separating them. The CDR3 contains 18 residues.